One T cell receptor beta chain is described in this entry. This clonotype was counted between two and nine times. No antigen is known for it. Base qualities are not provided; no much larger clone lies one nucleotide away. Via the germline V gene, CDR1 is SGHRS and CDR2 YFSETQ. Trimming accounts for 2 bases at V and 0 bases at J, while the number of junction bases matched to no gene is 8. Counted from cysteine to phenylalanine, this CDR3 has 16 amino acids. Of all the DNA, just the CDR3 is kept, 48 bases in frame from base 1. The data originate from a study of T-cell reconstitution after alpha-beta-depleted transplantation in children (TCRdb year 2016). About the full investigation: Using TCR repertoire profiling, the study quantitatively followed how T-cell immune reconstitution unfolded in children after TCRalphabeta/CD19-depleted allogeneic hematopoietic cell transplantation.

Study-wide findings and limitations: The frequencies of hyperexpanded clones fell over the following months, and after one year, T-cell counts and TCRbeta diversity were mostly attributed to newly produced T cells. The high TCRbeta diversity at day 60 in some patients was ascribed to recipient T cells and intrathymic progenitors that had survived conditioning. About two months after transplant, the apparently early recovery of alphabetaT-cell counts reportedly depended on just several hundred clones that had expanded rapidly and came from non-depleted graft cells.

The treatment or condition label on this specimen signifies: allogeneic hematopoietic cell transplantation with graft depleted of TCRalphabeta T cells and CD19 B cells. TCRalphabeta/CD19-depleted allogeneic hematopoietic cell grafts were given to the transplant recipients, all of whom were children. Libraries were constructed by PCR. Sequenced on an Illumina HiSeq 2500. Molecular barcoding was employed in the preparation of TCR libraries, with unique molecular identifiers being used to normalize TCRbeta repertoire quantification. The public reads were reprocessed in TCRdb via fastp at Q25 and MiXCR, keeping in-frame beta chains. For every CDR3 protein sequence, its rows merge into one entry that carries the most common genes and DNA. This sample is represented by fewer than 250,000 distinct CDR3 sequences; approximately 17% of them were singletons. The ten biggest clones cover roughly two fifths of the sample.

The chain is encoded by TRBV5-1 joined to TRBJ2-7; 7 bases in the middle match TRBD1. The sample consisted of PBMCs, mostly from graft donor cells, taken 360 days after TCRalphabeta/CD19-depleted stem cell transplant. The TCR was taken from a male patient under 10 years old who had a stem cell transplant for acute lymphoblastic leukemia, so the T cells may come from the graft donor. The bases are TGCGCCAGCAGCTTCAAAGACAGGGTATCCTCCTACGAGCAGTACTTC. This sequence encodes CASSFKDRVSSYEQYF.